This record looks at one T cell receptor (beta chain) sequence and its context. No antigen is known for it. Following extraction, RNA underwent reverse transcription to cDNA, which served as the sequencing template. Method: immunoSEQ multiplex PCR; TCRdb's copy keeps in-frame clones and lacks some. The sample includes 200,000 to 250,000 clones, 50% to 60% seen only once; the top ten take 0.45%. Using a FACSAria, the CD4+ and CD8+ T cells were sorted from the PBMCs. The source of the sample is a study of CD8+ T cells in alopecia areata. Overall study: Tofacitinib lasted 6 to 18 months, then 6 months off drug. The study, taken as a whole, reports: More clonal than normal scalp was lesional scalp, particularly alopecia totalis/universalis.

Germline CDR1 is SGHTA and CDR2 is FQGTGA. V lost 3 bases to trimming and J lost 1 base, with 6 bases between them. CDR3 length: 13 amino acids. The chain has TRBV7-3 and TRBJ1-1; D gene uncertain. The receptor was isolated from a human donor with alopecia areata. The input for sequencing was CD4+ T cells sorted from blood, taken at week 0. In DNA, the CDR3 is TGTGCCAGCAGCTTCACAGAGAACACTGAAGCTTTCTTT. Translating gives CASSFTENTEAFF.